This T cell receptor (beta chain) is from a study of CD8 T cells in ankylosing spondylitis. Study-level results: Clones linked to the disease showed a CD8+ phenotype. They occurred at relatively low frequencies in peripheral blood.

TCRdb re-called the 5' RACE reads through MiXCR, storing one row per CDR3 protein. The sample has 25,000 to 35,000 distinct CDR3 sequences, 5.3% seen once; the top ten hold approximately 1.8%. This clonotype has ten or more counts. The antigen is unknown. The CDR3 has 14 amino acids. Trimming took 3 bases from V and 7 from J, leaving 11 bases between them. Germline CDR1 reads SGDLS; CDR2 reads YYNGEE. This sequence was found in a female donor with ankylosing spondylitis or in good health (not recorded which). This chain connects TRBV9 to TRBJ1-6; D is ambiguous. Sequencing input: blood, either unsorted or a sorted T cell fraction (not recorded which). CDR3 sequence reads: CASSGGPSNSPLHF. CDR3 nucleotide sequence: TGTGCCAGCAGCGGCGGACCCTCCAATTCACCCCTCCACTTT.